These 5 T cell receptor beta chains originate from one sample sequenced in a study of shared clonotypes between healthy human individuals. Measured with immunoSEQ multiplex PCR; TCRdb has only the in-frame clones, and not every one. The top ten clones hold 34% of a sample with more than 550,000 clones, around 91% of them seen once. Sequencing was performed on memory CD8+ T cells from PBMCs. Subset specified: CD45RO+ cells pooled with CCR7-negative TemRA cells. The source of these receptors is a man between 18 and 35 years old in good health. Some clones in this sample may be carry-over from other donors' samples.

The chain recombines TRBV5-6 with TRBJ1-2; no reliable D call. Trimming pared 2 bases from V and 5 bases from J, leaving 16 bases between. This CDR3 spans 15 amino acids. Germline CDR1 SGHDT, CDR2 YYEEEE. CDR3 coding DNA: TGTGCCAGCAGCTTCGGAGAAGTGCGAATTTATGGCTACACCTTC. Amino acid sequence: CASSFGEVRIYGYTF.

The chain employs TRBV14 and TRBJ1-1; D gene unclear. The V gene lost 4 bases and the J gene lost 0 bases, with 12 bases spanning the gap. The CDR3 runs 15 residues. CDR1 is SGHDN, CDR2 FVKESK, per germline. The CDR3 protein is CASSPRLGMNTEAFF. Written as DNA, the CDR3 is TGTGCCAGCAGCCCTAGGTTGGGTATGAACACTGAAGCTTTCTTT.

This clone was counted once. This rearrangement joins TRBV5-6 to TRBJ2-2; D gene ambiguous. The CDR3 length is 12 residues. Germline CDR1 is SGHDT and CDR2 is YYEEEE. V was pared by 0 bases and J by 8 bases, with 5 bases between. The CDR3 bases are TGTGCCAGCAGCTTGGTGGCAGGGGAGCTGTTTTTT. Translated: CASSLVAGELFF.

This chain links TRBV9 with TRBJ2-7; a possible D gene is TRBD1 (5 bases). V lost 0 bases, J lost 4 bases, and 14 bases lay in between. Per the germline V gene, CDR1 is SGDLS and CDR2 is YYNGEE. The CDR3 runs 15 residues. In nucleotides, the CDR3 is TGTGCCAGCAGCGTAGGATGGGGCGCATCGTACGAGCAGTACTTC. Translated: CASSVGWGASYEQYF.

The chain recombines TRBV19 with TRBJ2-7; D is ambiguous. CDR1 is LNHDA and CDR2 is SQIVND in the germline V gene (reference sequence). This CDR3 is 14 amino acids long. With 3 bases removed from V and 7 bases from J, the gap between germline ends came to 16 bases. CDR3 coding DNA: TGTGCCAGTAGTATTTCCGCCGCAAGTCAGGAGCAGTACTTC. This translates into CASSISAASQEQYF.